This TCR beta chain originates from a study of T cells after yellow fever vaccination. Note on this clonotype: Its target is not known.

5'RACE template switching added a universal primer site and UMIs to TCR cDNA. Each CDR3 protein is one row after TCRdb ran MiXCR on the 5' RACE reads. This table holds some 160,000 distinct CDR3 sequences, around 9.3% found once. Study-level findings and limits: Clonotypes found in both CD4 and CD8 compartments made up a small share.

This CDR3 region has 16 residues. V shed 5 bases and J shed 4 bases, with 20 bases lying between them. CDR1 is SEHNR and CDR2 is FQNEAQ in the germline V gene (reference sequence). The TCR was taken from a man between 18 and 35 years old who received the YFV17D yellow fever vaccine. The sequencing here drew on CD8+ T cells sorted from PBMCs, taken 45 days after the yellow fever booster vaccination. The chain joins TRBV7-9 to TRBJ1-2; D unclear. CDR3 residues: CASSTTRTEPFYGYTF. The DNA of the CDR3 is TGTGCCAGCAGCACCACCAGGACTGAACCCTTCTATGGCTACACCTTC.